This T cell receptor (beta chain) is from a study of T cell responses to AZD1222 COVID-19 vaccine. Clones were sequenced by immunoSEQ multiplex PCR, and TCRdb holds only the in-frame ones, with some missing. Among 150,000 to 200,000 clones listed, approximately 91% were seen once. CDR3 size: 12 residues. V was shortened by 5 bases and J by 4 bases, with 7 bases between the two germline ends. Germline V CDR1 and CDR2: SEHNR, FQNEAQ (reference sequence). The specimen was peripheral blood, collected on day 0 of AZD1222 vaccination. This sequence originates from an adult in good health. V usage is TRBV7-9 and J usage is TRBJ2-3; no firm D call. CDR3 nucleotide sequence: TGTGCCAGCAGCCACGATTCAGATACGCAGTATTTT. Amino acids: CASSHDSDTQYF.